These 22 T cell receptor beta chains were all obtained from the same sample, sequenced in a study of Graves' ophthalmopathy and Graves' hyperthyroidism (dated 2018 in TCRdb). Instrument on record: Illumina HiSeq 2000. For repertoire sequencing, TCR beta CDR3 regions were amplified from RNA transcripts. The first round of RT-PCR was done with HTBI primers and the Qiagen OneStep RT-PCR kit, and was followed by a second round of multiplex PCR, then size selection and purification. TCRdb reprocessing: public reads trimmed at Q25 with fastp, clones called with MiXCR, in-frame beta chains kept. Rows are combined by CDR3 protein, so each entry shows the most common genes and DNA. The sample records some 360,000 distinct CDR3 sequences, roughly 17% of which are singletons. 2% to 3% of the sample rests with the top ten. Material for sequencing was peripheral blood. These receptors were taken from an adult woman with stable Graves' hyperthyroidism.

This clonotype occurred many times. The J gene is TRBJ2-4, the V gene TRBV27; a possible D gene is TRBD1 (6 bases). The germline gives CDR1 MNHEY, CDR2 SMNVEV (reference sequence). Trimming pared 7 bases from V and 8 bases from J, leaving 9 bases between. CDR3 size: 11 residues. The CDR3 DNA sequence: TGTGCCAGCATCCAGGGGCACATTCAGTACTTC. Its translation: CASIQGHIQYF.

In this sample, this clonotype turned up many times. This chain uses TRBV10-3 with TRBJ2-7, with TRBD2 as a possible D gene (7 bases). The CDR3 covers 14 residues. V lost 6 bases and J lost 2, with 14 bases in between. The germline V gene has CDR1 ENHRY and CDR2 SYGVKD. The CDR3 DNA follows: TGTGCCATCAGCACCACAGGGAGGGCCTACGAGCAGTACTTC. This gives the protein CAISTTGRAYEQYF.

This clonotype occurred many times. The rearrangement joins TRBV30 to TRBJ2-7; D unclear. This CDR3 spans 11 amino acids. Germline V gene data show CDR1 as GTSNPN and CDR2 as SVGIG (reference sequence). Trimming removed 4 bases at V and 4 bases at J, with 8 bases between. The CDR3 here is CAWKESYEQYF. The CDR3 DNA reads TGTGCCTGGAAAGAGTCTTACGAGCAGTACTTC.

This clonotype appeared many times. The chain links TRBV29-1 to TRBJ2-7; D remains unclear. V lost 0 bases and J lost 5, with 5 bases in between. CDR3 size: 11 residues. Germline CDR1 and CDR2: SQVTM and ANQGSEA. CDR3 amino acids: CSVEDIDEQYF. CDR3 bases: TGCAGCGTTGAAGATATTGACGAGCAGTACTTC.

This clonotype was seen at least ten times. The V and J genes are TRBV12-5 and TRBJ2-7, with a tentative D call TRBD1 (6 bases). Trimming stripped 5 bases from V and 0 bases from J, with 11 bases between. This CDR3 is 14 amino acids long. CDR1 and CDR2 from the germline V gene are LGHNT and FRNRAP. The CDR3 region is CASGAPDSSYEQYF. The CDR3 DNA reads as TGTGCTAGTGGTGCGCCGGACAGCTCCTACGAGCAGTACTTC. Filled out from reference TRBV12-5 and TRBJ2-7, the complete variable domain reads DARVTQTPRHKVTEMGQEVTMRCQPILGHNTVFWYRQTMMQGLELLAYFRNRAPLDDSGMPKDRFSAEMPDATLATLKIQPSEPRDSAVYFCASGAPDSSYEQYFGPGTRLTVT.

With respect to this clonotype: The final CDR3 position lacks the conserved phenylalanine or tryptophan, pointing to a likely read error. Because the CDR3's place on the DNA is in doubt, the DNA is left out and the CDR3 is given as listed by TCRdb. The genes are TRBV12-3 or TRBV12-4 and TRBJ1-2. Inclusive of both ends, the CDR3 amounts to 12 amino acids. CDR3 protein: CASSSGGYGYTV.

The gene calls are TRBV19 and TRBJ1-5, with 9 bases aligning to TRBD1. This CDR3 is 17 amino acids long. Germline CDR1 reads LNHDA; CDR2 reads SQIVND (reference sequence). V lost 6 bases, J lost 5 bases, and 14 bases stayed unmatched. The CDR3, as DNA: TGTGCCAGTAGGATACAGCTTGACAGGGGGGTCCATCAGCCCCAGCATTTT. Amino acid sequence: CASRIQLDRGVHQPQHF.

This clonotype was detected many times. A much larger clone differs by one base, so this may be a read error. The chain uses TRBV6-1 and TRBJ1-2, with D possibly TRBD1 on 5 matching bases. V lost 5 bases to trimming and J lost 10 bases, with 26 bases between them. CDR1 and CDR2 (germline): MNHNS, SASEGT. CDR3 length equals 16 residues. The CDR3 reads CASSPRHRPYLDDYTF. The CDR3 DNA reads TGTGCCAGCAGTCCGAGGCACAGGCCCTATCTTGATGACTACACCTTC.

This clonotype has at least ten counts. The chain is built from TRBV5-1 and TRBJ2-2; D is unclear. Germline V gives CDR1 SGHRS, CDR2 YFSETQ. The CDR3 extends over 15 amino acids. V was shortened by 1 base and J by 2 bases, with 9 bases between the two germline ends. CDR3 in amino acids: CASSLRLPNTGELFF. The CDR3 DNA is TGCGCCAGCAGCTTGAGGCTACCTAACACCGGGGAGCTGTTTTTT.

Concerning this clonotype itself: Being one base from a much bigger clone, this may be a read error. This chain links TRBV7-9 with TRBJ2-7; either TRBD1 or TRBD2 may supply D (5 bases each). The CDR3 contains 11 residues. CDR1 and CDR2 (germline): SEHNR, FQNEAQ (reference sequence). The V end lost 5 bases, the J end lost 7 bases, and 9 bases lay between the germline ends. This CDR3 is CASSRGREQYF. CDR3 in DNA: TGTGCCAGCAGCCGGGGCAGGGAGCAGTACTTC.

This clonotype has more than one count but fewer than ten. The chain joins TRBV19 to TRBJ1-1, with D tentatively TRBD1 (5 bases). Germline CDR1 LNHDA, CDR2 SQIVND (reference sequence). The CDR3 spans 12 residues. The V and J ends lost 10 bases and 5 bases respectively, with 14 bases between them. The CDR3 loop reads CATKGQGTEAFF. In DNA, the CDR3 is TGTGCCACCAAAGGGCAGGGTACTGAAGCTTTCTTT.

This clonotype was picked up a small number of times. The chain joins TRBV20-1 to TRBJ2-7; 10 nucleotides align to TRBD2. With V trimmed by 2 bases and J by 7 bases, 5 bases remained unmatched. Germline lookup yields CDR1 DFQATT and CDR2 SNEGSKA (reference sequence). This CDR3 is 13 amino acids long. DNA of the CDR3: TGCAGTGCTAGAATAAGCGGGAGGGTAGAGCAGTACTTC. It is translated as CSARISGRVEQYF.

The chain has TRBV6-2 or TRBV6-3 and TRBJ2-5; TRBD1 agrees at 12 bases. The V gene's germline CDR1 is MNHEY and CDR2 SVGEGT. The trim removed 7 bases at V and 0 bases at J, leaving 18 bases unmatched. The CDR3 is 20 residues long. CDR3 sequence: CASTSPSGTGGHKYQETQYF. DNA for the CDR3: TGTGCCAGCACTTCCCCATCCGGGACAGGGGGCCATAAGTACCAAGAGACCCAGTACTTC.

This clonotype has at least ten counts. The CDR3 DNA sequence: TGCAGTGCTAACCCGGGACTAGCGGGAGCCTACGAGCAGTACTTC. This encodes CSANPGLAGAYEQYF. The genes are TRBV20-1 and TRBJ2-7; TRBD2 aligns across 14 bases. The junction had 4 bases not matched to a gene; V was cut back by 4 bases and J by 2 bases. The germline V gene has CDR1 DFQATT and CDR2 SNEGSKA (reference sequence). This CDR3 is built from 15 residues.

The chain joins TRBV10-3 to TRBJ2-2; TRBD1 agrees at 7 bases. V lost 10 bases, J lost 4 bases, and 12 bases stayed unmatched. The CDR3 runs 15 residues. Germline assignment: CDR1 ENHRY and CDR2 SYGVKD. CDR3 bases: TGTGCCACCAGGACGGGCTCAGGGGGCACCGGGGAGCTGTTTTTT. Its translation: CATRTGSGGTGELFF.

This clonotype was recorded at least ten times. V is TRBV12-3 or TRBV12-4 and J is TRBJ1-3; D is ambiguous. V lost 6 bases and J 0 bases, leaving 15 bases between the germline ends. This CDR3 is built from 16 residues. CDR3 residues: CASSPDTLDSGNTIYF. The CDR3, as DNA: TGTGCCAGCAGCCCAGACACCCTCGACTCTGGAAACACCATATATTTT.

This clonotype was detected many times. This sequence joins TRBV20-1 and TRBJ1-1, with D maybe TRBD1 (6 bases). CDR3 size: 13 residues. In germline, CDR1 is DFQATT, CDR2 SNEGSKA (reference sequence). The V end was cut by 6 bases, the J end by 4 bases, with 15 bases between. The CDR3 bases are TGCAGTGCCCCGACAGGTGGCGGCACTGAAGCTTTCTTT. It translates to CSAPTGGGTEAFF.

Many counts were recorded for this clonotype. CDR3 loop: CASSPRGGSNTGELFF. CDR3 in DNA: TGTGCCAGCAGCCCGAGAGGGGGTTCTAACACCGGGGAGCTGTTTTTT. The chain has TRBV7-2 and TRBJ2-2, with D possibly matching TRBD1 (6 bases). Trimming took 5 bases from V and 2 from J, leaving 15 bases between them. Germline loops: CDR1 SGHTA, CDR2 FQGNSA. This CDR3 contains 16 residues.

Ten or more counts support this clonotype. This chain joins TRBV28 and TRBJ2-6; D is unclear. Germline V gives CDR1 MDHEN, CDR2 SYDVKM. V was shortened by 3 bases and J by 0 bases, with 9 bases between the two germline ends. The CDR3 is 16 residues long. The CDR3 region is CASSFSDGSGANVLTF. For the CDR3, the DNA is TGTGCCAGCAGTTTTTCGGACGGCTCTGGGGCCAACGTCCTGACTTTC.

This clonotype was observed at least ten times. The chain has TRBV28 and TRBJ2-5; TRBD1 might be the D (6 bases). The CDR3 extends over 14 amino acids. Deletions cut 3 bases from V and 5 bases from J, with 13 bases between. Germline V gene lookup returns CDR1 MDHEN and CDR2 SYDVKM. The CDR3 sequence: CASSLYRVYETQYF. The CDR3 nucleotides read TGTGCCAGCAGTTTGTACAGGGTGTACGAGACCCAGTACTTC.

This clonotype was picked up many times. An end of the junction differs from the germline gene, which may be a read error. This chain uses TRBV2 with TRBJ2-7, with a possible D match to TRBD1 (6 bases). The V gene's germline CDR1 is SNHLY and CDR2 FYNNEI. CDR3 length equals 14 residues. CDR3 sequence reads: CASRGDRSSYEQYF. The CDR3 coding sequence is TGCGCGAGCAGAGGAGACAGGTCGTCCTACGAGCAGTACTTC.

This clonotype has at least ten counts. The chain is built from TRBV6-5 and TRBJ1-2; 7 positions match TRBD1. The CDR3 is 15 amino acids. V was clipped by 8 bases and J by 0 bases; unmatched bases: 9. Germline V gene lookup returns CDR1 MNHEY and CDR2 SVGAGI. The CDR3 DNA reads as TGTGCCAGCGGGAGACAGGGATCGGCTAACTATGGCTACACCTTC. It yields the protein CASGRQGSANYGYTF.